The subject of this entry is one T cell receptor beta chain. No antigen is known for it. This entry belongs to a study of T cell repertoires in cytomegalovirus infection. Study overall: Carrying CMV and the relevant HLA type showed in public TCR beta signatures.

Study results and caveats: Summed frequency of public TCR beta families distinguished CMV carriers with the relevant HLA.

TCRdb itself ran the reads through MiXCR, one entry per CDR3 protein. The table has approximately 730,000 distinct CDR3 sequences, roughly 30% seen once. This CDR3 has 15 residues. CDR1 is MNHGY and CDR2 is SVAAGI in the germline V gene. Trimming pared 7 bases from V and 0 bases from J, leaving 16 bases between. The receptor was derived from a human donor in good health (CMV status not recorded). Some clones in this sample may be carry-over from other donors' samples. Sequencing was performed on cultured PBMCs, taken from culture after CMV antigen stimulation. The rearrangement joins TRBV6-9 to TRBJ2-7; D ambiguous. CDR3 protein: CASKTYVGSSYEQYF. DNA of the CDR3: TGTGCCAGCAAAACCTACGTCGGCAGCTCCTACGAGCAGTACTTC.